Listed below are T cell receptor beta chains from one sample, sequenced in a study of PD-1 blockade in classical Hodgkin lymphoma. Profiling relied on immunoSEQ multiplex PCR, and the TCRdb table lists in-frame clones only, not all of them. The sample holds 20,000 to 25,000 clones, around 81% seen once. Here the sequenced sample was peripheral blood mononuclear cells (PBMCs), taken before the second cycle of nivolumab. These TCRs come from a human donor with classical Hodgkin lymphoma. Both conserved end residues are part of each CDR3. A D gene is named only where the DNA matches it firmly. Expanded clones get a size class; other rows say once, few or many, or leave the size out.

TGTGCCAGCTCACGGAGTTCGGAGACCCAGTACTTC	CASSRSSETQYF	-	TRBV18	TRBJ2-5	-
TGTGCCAGTAGTATAGGGGGGGTCCGGCCCCAGCATTTT	CASSIGGVRPQHF	-	TRBV19	TRBJ1-5	-
TGCAGCGTTGGTATCCCTGAAGCTTTCTTT	CSVGIPEAFF	-	TRBV29-1	TRBJ1-1	-
TGTGCCAGCAGTGAAGCGCGGGGTTCTGAAGCTTTCTTT	CASSEARGSEAFF	once	TRBV2	TRBJ1-1	-
TGTGCCAGCAGTCAAGCGGGCGGGGAGCTGTTTTTT	CASSQAGGELFF	-	TRBV5-4	TRBJ2-2	-
TGTGCCAGCAGTGAAAGATGGGGTCCTGGGCCTAACTATGGCTACACCTTC	CASSERWGPGPNYGYTF	-	TRBV6-1	TRBJ1-2	-
TGTGCCAGCTCACCACGGCTAGCGGGAGGGGAAAACACCGGGGAGCTGTTTTTT	CASSPRLAGGENTGELFF	few	TRBV18	TRBJ2-2	TRBD2
TGCGCCAGCAGCTTTACCGGGGAGCTGTTTTTT	CASSFTGELFF	-	TRBV5-1	TRBJ2-2	-
TGTGCCAGCAGCTTACACCGGGACTTAGGTACCGGGGAGCTGTTTTTT	CASSLHRDLGTGELFF	-	TRBV7-8	TRBJ2-2	-
TGTGCCTGGAGTGTCGGGTCCCCTGCGGCCACTGAAGCTTTCTTT	CAWSVGSPAATEAFF	once	TRBV30	TRBJ1-1	-
TGTGCCATCAGTGAGTTATTTGGCCAGGGGGCGGATACGCAGTATTTT	CAISELFGQGADTQYF	-	TRBV10-3	TRBJ2-3	TRBD1
TGTGCCAGCAGCGGGGGGGGCAGCGGGCTTAGCACAGATACGCAGTATTTT	CASSGGGSGLSTDTQYF	-	TRBV5-4	TRBJ2-3	-
TGTGCCTGGAGTGTACCTATAGGGGCCGAGCAGTACTTC	CAWSVPIGAEQYF	-	TRBV30	TRBJ2-7	-
TGTGCCAGCAGCCAAGGGCAGCGGGAGGGCCGGGATGAGCAGTTCTTC	CASSQGQREGRDEQFF	-	TRBV11-3	TRBJ2-1	TRBD2
TGTGCCAGCTCCCATAGCGGCCCGAGCAATGAGCAGTTCTTC	CASSHSGPSNEQFF	once	TRBV21-1	TRBJ2-1	-
TGTGCCAGCAGTCCGTCTCTTCCGGGACTAGCGGGAGGAGGGAATGAGCAGTTCTTC	CASSPSLPGLAGGGNEQFF	-	TRBV28	TRBJ2-1	TRBD2
TGTGCCAGCAGCTTGGGACGGACCCAAGAGACCCAGTACTTC	CASSLGRTQETQYF	-	TRBV5-4	TRBJ2-5	-
TGCAGCGTCGAGGCGGCCCGGGAGCAGTACTTC	CSVEAAREQYF	-	TRBV29-1	TRBJ2-7	-
TGTGCCAGCAGCTCCCACCCAGTTCCGGGCTCTGGAAACACCATATATTTT	CASSSHPVPGSGNTIYF	-	TRBV9	TRBJ1-3	-
TGTGCCAGCTCACCGGCAGGGGCCTTGACAGATACGCAGTATTTT	CASSPAGALTDTQYF	-	TRBV18	TRBJ2-3	-
TGCGCCAGCAGCTTCGGACAGGCTTACGAGCAGTACTTC	CASSFGQAYEQYF	-	TRBV5-1	TRBJ2-7	TRBD1
TGTGCCAGCAGCCCTAACCAAGAGACCCAGTACTTC	CASSPNQETQYF	-	TRBV6-5	TRBJ2-5	-
TGTGCCAGCAGCCCCCTTATACTAGCCCCCGAGCAGTACTTC	CASSPLILAPEQYF	once	TRBV5-6	TRBJ2-7	-
TGCGCCAGCAGTCAAACCTTGTACGAGCAGTTCTTC	CASSQTLYEQFF	once	TRBV23-1	TRBJ2-1	-
TGCAGTGCTAGCCGGTCGGGGGAGCAGTACTTC	CSASRSGEQYF	-	TRBV20-1	TRBJ2-7	-
TGTGCCAGCAGCTTATTCACAGGGGGAAACGAGCAGTACTTC	CASSLFTGGNEQYF	-	TRBV7-2	TRBJ2-7	TRBD1
TGTGCCAGCAGCCGACCCGGGGGGGTGGATTTATGCGGCAATCAGCCCCAGCATTTT	CASSRPGGVDLCGNQPQHF	-	TRBV11-3	TRBJ1-5	-
TGTGCCAGCAGCCAGACAGGAAGCGCCACTGAAGCTTTCTTT	CASSQTGSATEAFF	-	TRBV28	TRBJ1-1	-
TGTGCCATCAGTGAGTCCAAACTAGCGGGCACAGATACGCAGTATTTT	CAISESKLAGTDTQYF	-	TRBV10-3	TRBJ2-3	TRBD2
TGCGCCAGCAGTAGGAGCGGGAGTTCGAATGAGCAGTTCTTC	CASSRSGSSNEQFF	-	TRBV10-1	TRBJ2-1	TRBD2
TGTGCCAGCTCACCTTCGACAGGGGTTACCTACGAGCAGTACTTC	CASSPSTGVTYEQYF	-	TRBV18	TRBJ2-7	TRBD1
TGTGCCAGCAGTAGCCGGGGACAGACCTCCTATGGCTACACCTTC	CASSSRGQTSYGYTF	-	TRBV27	TRBJ1-2	TRBD1
TGTGCCAGTAGTATAGTGCCAGGGGGCGATTCACCCCTCCACTTT	CASSIVPGGDSPLHF	-	TRBV19	TRBJ1-6	TRBD1